One and the same sample provided the 7 T cell receptor beta chains below, sequenced in a study of CD8 T cells in ankylosing spondylitis. TCRdb processed the 5' RACE reads anew with MiXCR; each CDR3 protein has one entry. Of about 250,000 distinct CDR3 sequences in the sample, under 12% were seen once. Source material: blood, either unsorted or a sorted T cell fraction (not recorded which). Source of these receptors: a male donor with ankylosing spondylitis or in good health (not recorded which).

This clonotype appeared many times. The V gene is TRBV5-1, the J gene TRBJ2-2; D unresolved. Germline values: CDR1 SGHRS, CDR2 YFSETQ. The V end lost 4 bases, the J end lost 6 bases, and 13 bases lay between the germline ends. The CDR3 contains 14 residues. This CDR3 is CASSGLAAAGELFF. CDR3 in DNA: TGCGCCAGCAGCGGGTTAGCAGCCGCCGGGGAGCTGTTTTTT. Together with reference TRBV5-1 and TRBJ2-2, the CDR3 gives the full variable domain: KAGVTQTPRYLIKTRGQQVTLSCSPISGHRSVSWYQQTPGQGLQFLFEYFSETQRNKGNFPGRFSGRQFSNSRSEMNVSTLELGDSALYLCASSGLAAAGELFFGEGSRLTVL.

This clonotype was seen many times. The genes are TRBV25-1 and TRBJ1-1; D gene unclear. V gave up 7 bases and J gave up 3 bases, with 15 bases separating them. The CDR3 loop spans 14 amino acids. CDR1 is MGHDK, CDR2 SYGVNS, per germline. CDR3 bases: TGTGCCAGCACCGGGTCGGTCGAGGACACTGAAGCTTTCTTT. It yields the protein CASTGSVEDTEAFF.

This rearrangement joins TRBV2 to TRBJ2-1; D is uncertain. Germline V gene sequence: CDR1 SNHLY, CDR2 FYNNEI. V shed 3 bases and J shed 6 bases, with 12 bases lying between them. The CDR3 length is 14 residues. CDR3 in DNA: TGTGCCAGCAGTGATATCCCCCTCCCCAATGAGCAGTTCTTC. This encodes CASSDIPLPNEQFF. Full variable domain (missing parts from reference TRBV2 and TRBJ2-1): EPEVTQTPSHQVTQMGQEVILRCVPISNHLYFYWYRQILGQKVEFLVSFYNNEISEKSEIFDDQFSVERPDGSNFTLKIRSTKLEDSAMYFCASSDIPLPNEQFFGPGTRLTVL.

This clonotype was picked up many times. V and J are TRBV6-6 and TRBJ2-3; perhaps D is TRBD1 or TRBD2 (5 bases each). Germline CDR1 reads MNHNY; CDR2 reads SVGAGI (reference sequence). Trimming left V 1 base short and J 4 bases short, with 6 bases between. The length of the CDR3 is 13 residues. CDR3: CASSYLGADTQYF. The CDR3 DNA follows: TGTGCCAGCAGTTACTTGGGGGCAGATACGCAGTATTTT.

This clonotype came up many times. The CDR3 here is CSVSLPGQLNSYEQYF. CDR3 DNA sequence: TGCAGCGTTTCTTTGCCCGGACAACTGAATTCCTACGAGCAGTACTTC. The chain recombines TRBV29-1 with TRBJ2-7; D possibly corresponds to TRBD1 (5 bases). Per germline, CDR1 SQVTM and CDR2 ANQGSEA. This CDR3 comprises 16 residues. V was trimmed by 5 bases and J by 1 base, leaving 21 bases between them.

The sample holds many counts of this clonotype. V usage is TRBV9 and J usage is TRBJ1-1; the D gene is possibly TRBD1 (5 bases). CDR1 is SGDLS, CDR2 YYNGEE, per germline. This CDR3 spans 14 amino acids. V lost 7 bases and J 1 base, leaving 14 bases between the germline ends. The CDR3 coding sequence is TGTGCCAGCCCGTTGGGGGATCCGAACACTGAAGCTTTCTTT. As protein: CASPLGDPNTEAFF.

This clonotype was observed at least ten times. The chain recombines TRBV5-1 with TRBJ1-5; D may be TRBD1 (6 bases). Germline V gene lookup returns CDR1 SGHRS and CDR2 YFSETQ. The CDR3 runs to 13 residues. The V end was cut by 4 bases, the J end by 11 bases, with 16 bases between. Written as DNA, the CDR3 is TGCGCCAGCAGCCCCACCTCTGAGGGGGCCCAGCATTTT. Encoded protein: CASSPTSEGAQHF.